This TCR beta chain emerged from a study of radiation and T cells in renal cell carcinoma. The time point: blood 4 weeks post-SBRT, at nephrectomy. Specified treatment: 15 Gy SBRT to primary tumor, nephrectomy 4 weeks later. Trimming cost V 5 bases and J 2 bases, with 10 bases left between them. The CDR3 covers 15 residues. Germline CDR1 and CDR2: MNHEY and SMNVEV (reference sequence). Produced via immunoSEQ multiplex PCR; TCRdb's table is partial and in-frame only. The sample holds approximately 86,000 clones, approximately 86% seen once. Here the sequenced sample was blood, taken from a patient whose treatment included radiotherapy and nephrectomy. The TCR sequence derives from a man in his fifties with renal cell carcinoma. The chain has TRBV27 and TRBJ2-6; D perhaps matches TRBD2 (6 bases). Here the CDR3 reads CASSITSPGANVLTF. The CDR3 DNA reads TGTGCCAGCAGTATCACTAGCCCTGGGGCCAACGTCCTGACTTTC.